Listed here is a single TCR beta chain. The record originates from a study of blood T cell repertoires in COVID-19. Germline V lookup: CDR1 SGHTA, CDR2 FQGTGA. Losses at the gene ends were 5 bases for V and 14 bases for J; bases not matched to a gene: 12. This CDR3 is 14 amino acids long. Profiled with immunoSEQ multiplex PCR; TCRdb holds only in-frame clones, not every one. The sample includes 120,000 or so clones, 65% to 80% seen only once; the top ten take around 2.5%. V usage is TRBV7-3 and J usage is TRBJ2-3; TRBD2 agrees at 11 bases. Sequencing was done on a sample of peripheral blood. The receptor comes from a man aged 45 to 65 with acute or convalescent COVID-19. This CDR3 reads CASSLGTSGNVPYF. CDR3 in DNA: TGTGCCAGCAGCCTTGGGACTAGCGGAAACGTTCCGTATTTT.